One and the same sample provided the 17 T cell receptor beta chains below, sequenced in a study of shared clonotypes between healthy human individuals. The protocol was immunoSEQ multiplex PCR, while the TCRdb copy is restricted to in-frame clones and leaves out a portion. The sample holds more than 550,000 clones, about 90% seen once. Naive CD8 populations comprised CD45RO-negative cells positively selected for CCR7, excluding terminally differentiated effector memory CD45RA+ cells. Sequencing used naive CD8+ T cells sorted from blood. The source is a man younger than 45 in good health.

The chain couples TRBV29-1 to TRBJ2-7; 7 nucleotides agree with TRBD1. The CDR3 spans 12 residues. The germline V gene encodes CDR1 SQVTM and CDR2 ANQGSEA. V dropped 6 bases and J dropped 0; count of bases not matched to a gene: 2. The CDR3 loop is CSVAGGSYEQYF. For the CDR3, the DNA is TGCAGCGTCGCAGGGGGCTCCTACGAGCAGTACTTC.

As regards this clone: Distinct nucleotide sequences in the sample also encode this CDR3. The rearrangement uses TRBV9 and TRBJ2-2, with D unresolved. Germline values: CDR1 SGDLS, CDR2 YYNGEE. The CDR3 totals 12 residues. V shed 0 bases and J shed 6 bases, with 3 bases lying between them. CDR3 coding DNA: TGTGCCAGCAGCGTAGAACCCGGGGAGCTGTTTTTT. Encoded protein: CASSVEPGELFF.

V usage is TRBV15 and J usage is TRBJ2-7; weak D call: TRBD1 (5 bases). CDR1 and CDR2 from the germline V gene are LNHNV and YYDKDF (reference sequence). This CDR3 comprises 14 residues. V lost 0 bases, J lost 4 bases, and 10 bases lay in between. The CDR3 loop reads CATSREQAPYEQYF. The CDR3 nucleotides are TGTGCCACCAGCAGAGAACAGGCCCCTTACGAGCAGTACTTC.

The chain carries TRBV4-1 and TRBJ2-7, with D tentatively TRBD2 (6 bases). This CDR3 comprises 14 residues. Germline loops: CDR1 MGHRA, CDR2 YSYEKL. Trimming pared 4 bases from V and 5 bases from J, leaving 15 bases between. The CDR3 here is CASSRGDLNDEQYF. CDR3 in DNA: TGCGCCAGCAGCCGGGGGGACCTAAACGACGAGCAGTACTTC.

As for this clone: Other DNA sequences in the sample encode the same CDR3. V is TRBV29-1 and J is TRBJ2-7; TRBD1 matches 7 bases. This CDR3 has 13 residues. V lost 2 bases and J lost 2; bases outside the gene matches: 3. CDR1 and CDR2 from the germline V gene are SQVTM and ANQGSEA. The CDR3 here is CSVELDRPYEQYF. The CDR3 nucleotides read TGCAGCGTTGAATTGGACAGGCCCTACGAGCAGTACTTC.

This chain uses TRBV27 with TRBJ2-7, with 9 bases lining up with TRBD1. This CDR3 contains 15 residues. CDR1 MNHEY and CDR2 SMNVEV come from the germline V gene (reference sequence). J lost 2 bases, V lost 5 bases, and 7 bases had no gene match. The CDR3, as DNA: TGTGCCAGCAGTGATACCGGGACAGGGACCTACGAGCAGTACTTC. This gives the protein CASSDTGTGTYEQYF.

The rearrangement joins TRBV6-5 to TRBJ2-1, with TRBD2 identical over 7 bases. CDR3 length: 13 amino acids. Trimming took 6 bases from V and 6 from J; bases not matched to a gene: 5. Germline assignment: CDR1 MNHEY and CDR2 SVGAGI. Here the CDR3 DNA reads TGTGCCAGCAGCTCGCCGGGGGGCAATGAGCAGTTCTTC. Protein: CASSSPGGNEQFF.

Remarks on this clone: Other nucleotide sequences in the sample specify the same CDR3. The rearrangement uses TRBV28 and TRBJ2-3; D ambiguous. CDR3 length: 12 residues. Germline CDR1 and CDR2: MDHEN and SYDVKM. V was trimmed by 6 bases and J by 4 bases, leaving 8 bases between them. In DNA form, the CDR3 reads TGTGCCAGCAGCCCCTTCGCAGATACGCAGTATTTT. Translated, it gives CASSPFADTQYF.

The chain links TRBV13 to TRBJ2-7; D unresolved. With 2 bases removed from V and 2 bases from J, the gap between germline ends came to 10 bases. The germline V gene encodes CDR1 PRHDT and CDR2 FYEKMQ (reference sequence). The CDR3 covers 14 residues. CDR3 region: CASSLSNLTYEQYF. CDR3 nucleotide sequence: TGTGCCAGCAGCTTAAGTAATCTAACCTACGAGCAGTACTTC.

This rearrangement joins TRBV30 to TRBJ2-3; TRBD2 agrees at 13 bases. The ends lost 3 bases at V and 4 bases at J; junction bases unmatched: 4. CDR3 size: 15 residues. Germline lookup yields CDR1 GTSNPN and CDR2 SVGIG (reference sequence). The CDR3 region has the DNA TGTGCCTGGAGCGCAGGACTAGCGGGAGCAGATACGCAGTATTTT. This translates into CAWSAGLAGADTQYF.

The chain has TRBV5-1 and TRBJ2-1, with a weak D call TRBD2 (5 bases). The CDR3 sequence is 17 residues long. The germline gives CDR1 SGHRS, CDR2 YFSETQ. V was cut by 0 bases and J by 3 bases, with 16 bases left in between. The CDR3 nucleotides read TGCGCCAGCAGCTTGGTAGGGCTAGCAGACCTCTACAATGAGCAGTTCTTC. Its protein product is CASSLVGLADLYNEQFF.

Turning to this clone: Other DNA variants within this sample encode the same CDR3. The chain recombines TRBV9 with TRBJ2-3; TRBD2 is a possible D gene (6 bases). The germline V gene has CDR1 SGDLS and CDR2 YYNGEE. CDR3 length equals 12 residues. Trimming removed 2 bases at V and 5 bases at J, with 6 bases between. The CDR3 is CASSVSGDTQYF. CDR3 bases: TGTGCCAGCAGCGTTAGCGGAGATACGCAGTATTTT.

The chain joins TRBV7-8 to TRBJ2-7; 11 bases map to TRBD2. The CDR3 sequence is 14 residues long. The V gene end was trimmed by 5 bases and the J gene end by 5 bases; junction bases not matched to a gene: 5. Germline V gene sequence: CDR1 SGHVS, CDR2 FQNEAQ. For the CDR3, the DNA is TGTGCCAGCAGCATTAGCGGGAGGGGCCACGAGCAGTACTTC. It yields the protein CASSISGRGHEQYF.

The V and J genes are TRBV7-9 and TRBJ2-2; tentatively, D is TRBD2 (5 bases). V was clipped by 5 bases and J by 4 bases, with 17 bases between them. This CDR3 comprises 16 residues. Germline CDR1 reads SEHNR; CDR2 reads FQNEAQ (reference sequence). For the CDR3, the DNA is TGTGCCAGCAGCGAAGAGTTCACGGGGTCCACCGGGGAGCTGTTTTTT. It specifies CASSEEFTGSTGELFF.

The chain recombines TRBV7-9 with TRBJ2-1; D is uncertain. Germline CDR1 and CDR2: SEHNR and FQNEAQ (reference sequence). The V gene lost 5 bases and the J gene lost 5 bases, with 10 bases spanning the gap. The CDR3 is 13 residues long. The CDR3 sequence: CASSHRSHNEQFF. The CDR3 region has the DNA TGTGCCAGCAGCCATCGAAGCCACAATGAGCAGTTCTTC.

CDR3 in amino acids: CASSLADTGELFF. CDR3 DNA: TGTGCCAGTAGCTTAGCAGACACCGGGGAGCTGTTTTTT. This chain uses TRBV19 with TRBJ2-2; no firm D call. The CDR3 runs 13 residues. The germline V gene encodes CDR1 LNHDA and CDR2 SQIVND (reference sequence). V was shortened by 6 bases and J by 3 bases, with 8 bases between the two germline ends.

This clone occurred once. This sample also contains other DNA sequences that code for the same CDR3. The gene calls are TRBV5-1 and TRBJ2-7; tentatively, D is TRBD1 (5 bases). The germline V and J ends were trimmed by 0 bases and 4 bases, with 14 bases remaining between them. CDR3 length equals 15 residues. The germline V gene has CDR1 SGHRS and CDR2 YFSETQ. DNA of the CDR3: TGCGCCAGCAGCTTGGTTCAGGGTCTATCGTACGAGCAGTACTTC. Protein sequence: CASSLVQGLSYEQYF.